These 30 T cell receptor beta chains originate from one sample sequenced in a study of cytomegalovirus exposure and HLA in healthy donors. The study ran its PCR with 60 Vbeta and 13 Jbeta primers. Sequenced by immunoSEQ multiplex PCR; TCRdb stores in-frame clones only, minus some. The sample has about 110,000 clones; the top ten hold 5.5% to 8%. Sequencing input: PBMCs. These receptor sequences come from a middle-aged man in good health and CMV-seropositive.

This chain uses TRBV2 with TRBJ1-1; a weak D match, TRBD1 (6 bases). The germline gives CDR1 SNHLY, CDR2 FYNNEI. V lost 5 bases, J lost 4 bases, and 11 bases lay in between. The CDR3 loop spans 13 amino acids. In nucleotides, the CDR3 is TGTGCCAGCAGTTTGGACAGCTTCACTGAAGCTTTCTTT. The encoded protein is CASSLDSFTEAFF.

The chain carries TRBV10-3 and TRBJ2-3, with D maybe TRBD1 (6 bases). CDR1 ENHRY and CDR2 SYGVKD come from the germline V gene. The CDR3 has 13 amino acids. The V end lost 8 bases, the J end lost 2 bases, and 11 bases lay between the germline ends. CDR3 in DNA: TGTGCCATCCGATACAGGGCCACAGATACGCAGTATTTT. It codes for CAIRYRATDTQYF.

The rearrangement joins TRBV7-9 to TRBJ1-3; D unclear. This CDR3 is 16 amino acids long. V shed 3 bases and J shed 4 bases, with 16 bases lying between them. Germline CDR1 is SEHNR and CDR2 is FQNEAQ (reference sequence). The CDR3 DNA follows: TGTGCCAGCAGCTTCCGGACCGGGAGGTCAGGAAACACCATATATTTT. It specifies CASSFRTGRSGNTIYF.

The J gene is TRBJ2-3, the V gene TRBV5-6, with 8 nucleotides matching TRBD1. Germline V CDR1 and CDR2: SGHDT, YYEEEE. The junction had 4 bases not matched to a gene; V was cut back by 4 bases and J by 0 bases. This CDR3 has 15 residues. CDR3 in DNA: TGTGCCAGCAGCCCCGGACAGGGAAGCACAGATACGCAGTATTTT. Translating it yields CASSPGQGSTDTQYF.

The chain uses TRBV2 and TRBJ1-4, with a tentative D call TRBD1 (5 bases). The CDR3 loop spans 13 amino acids. Trimming left V 7 bases short and J 8 bases short, with 14 bases between. The V gene's germline CDR1 is SNHLY and CDR2 FYNNEI. Here the CDR3 DNA reads TGTGCCAGCAAACCCCAGGGTCGAGAAAAACTGTTTTTT. The encoded protein is CASKPQGREKLFF.

The chain employs TRBV28 and TRBJ2-7, with 14 bases identical to TRBD2. Germline V gene sequence: CDR1 MDHEN, CDR2 SYDVKM. Trimming took 6 bases from V and 2 from J; bases not matched to a gene: 6. The CDR3 is 16 residues long. The CDR3 spells CASRPATSGRAYEQYF. CDR3 DNA: TGTGCCAGCAGGCCAGCGACTAGCGGGAGGGCCTACGAGCAGTACTTC.

The genes are TRBV6-5 and TRBJ1-4, with D possibly matching TRBD1 (5 bases). The V end lost 6 bases, the J end lost 0 bases, and 11 bases lay between the germline ends. This CDR3 comprises 15 residues. Germline V gene lookup returns CDR1 MNHEY and CDR2 SVGAGI. The CDR3 bases are TGTGCCAGCAGCAGGGAGGCAGCAACTAATGAAAAACTGTTTTTT. Amino acids: CASSREAATNEKLFF.

The rearrangement links TRBV5-8 to TRBJ1-5; 7 bases match TRBD1. The germline V gene has CDR1 SGHTS and CDR2 YDEGEE. The CDR3 length is 15 residues. Trimming removed 3 bases from V and 2 bases from J; junction bases left unmatched: 5. As DNA, the CDR3 is TGTGCCAGCAGCTCTAGACAGGGTGGCAATCAGCCCCAGCATTTT. Protein product: CASSSRQGGNQPQHF.

The V and J genes are TRBV6-1 and TRBJ2-7, with D perhaps matching TRBD2 (6 bases). V dropped 7 bases and J dropped 2 bases, with 9 bases sitting between them. The germline gives CDR1 MNHNS, CDR2 SASEGT. This CDR3 contains 12 residues. The chain's CDR3 is CASKEGPYEQYF. The DNA for the CDR3 is TGTGCCAGCAAGGAGGGCCCCTACGAGCAGTACTTC.

The chain combines TRBV5-4 with TRBJ2-7; 9 nucleotides agree with TRBD2. This CDR3 has 16 residues. The germline gives CDR1 SGHNT, CDR2 YYREEE (reference sequence). After removal of 0 bases from V and 0 bases from J, the junction contained 4 bases not matched to a gene. CDR3 protein: CASSLAGSGSSYEQYF. CDR3 bases: TGTGCCAGCAGCTTGGCCGGTAGCGGGAGCTCCTACGAGCAGTACTTC.

The chain employs TRBV18 and TRBJ2-3; D is uncertain. Trimming pared 1 base from V and 5 bases from J, leaving 10 bases between. Germline CDR1 is KGHSH and CDR2 is LQKENI. The CDR3 contains 14 residues. The CDR3 sequence is CASSPLHRGDTQYF. For the CDR3, the DNA is TGTGCCAGCTCACCACTACACCGCGGAGATACGCAGTATTTT. Based on the CDR3 plus reference TRBV18 and TRBJ2-3, the full variable domain is NAGVMQNPRHLVRRRGQEARLRCSPMKGHSHVYWYRQLPEEGLKFMVYLQKENIIDESGMPKERFSAEFPKEGPSILRIQQVVRGDSAAYFCASSPLHRGDTQYFGPGTRLTVL.

The CDR3 region is CASSIAGHEKLFF. The CDR3, as DNA: TGTGCCAGTAGTATTGCGGGGCATGAAAAACTGTTTTTT. The V and J genes are TRBV19 and TRBJ1-4; D may be TRBD1 (5 bases). The length of the CDR3 is 13 residues. The ends were cut back, 3 bases at V and 6 bases at J, with 8 bases in the middle. Germline CDR1 LNHDA, CDR2 SQIVND (reference sequence).

The V gene is TRBV6-6, the J gene TRBJ1-4; 10 bases map to TRBD1. With 7 bases clipped from V and 2 bases from J, the junction kept 7 bases outside the gene matches. The V gene's germline CDR1 is MNHNY and CDR2 SVGAGI (reference sequence). The length of the CDR3 is 16 residues. The CDR3 region is CASNPGQGFTNEKLFF. The CDR3 nucleotides are TGTGCCAGCAATCCGGGACAGGGGTTTACTAATGAAAAACTGTTTTTT.

The rearrangement uses TRBV5-1 and TRBJ1-2; D is possibly TRBD1 (6 bases). CDR1 SGHRS and CDR2 YFSETQ come from the germline V gene. V lost 4 bases and J lost 8, with 21 bases in between. The CDR3 is 15 residues long. CDR3 sequence: CASSPDQKHREGYTF. Here the CDR3 DNA reads TGCGCCAGCAGCCCCGACCAAAAACACAGGGAGGGCTACACCTTC.

The genes are TRBV27 and TRBJ2-5; D may be TRBD1 (5 bases). The CDR3 is 15 residues long. Trimming stripped 5 bases from V and 2 bases from J, with 15 bases between. The V gene's germline CDR1 is MNHEY and CDR2 SMNVEV (reference sequence). The DNA for the CDR3 is TGTGCCAGCAGTCGAAGAGGACACGGACAAGAGACCCAGTACTTC. It encodes CASSRRGHGQETQYF.

This chain links TRBV15 with TRBJ2-1; possibly TRBD2 for D (5 bases). V dropped 8 bases and J dropped 10 bases, with 12 bases sitting between them. Germline V lookup: CDR1 LNHNV, CDR2 YYDKDF (reference sequence). The CDR3 sequence is 11 residues long. CDR3 protein: CATDFRGEQFF. The CDR3 DNA reads TGTGCCACCGACTTCAGAGGGGAGCAGTTCTTC.

The gene calls are TRBV28 and TRBJ2-3, with D unclear. Germline CDR1 and CDR2: MDHEN and SYDVKM. This CDR3 region has 15 residues. Deletions cut 1 base from V and 7 bases from J, with 15 bases between. The CDR3 region is CASSLYSPPPHTQYF. As DNA, the CDR3 is TGTGCCAGCAGTTTATACTCCCCTCCGCCGCATACGCAGTATTTT.

This chain links TRBV18 with TRBJ2-7; 7 bases match TRBD1. The V gene's germline CDR1 is KGHSH and CDR2 LQKENI. CDR3 length: 15 amino acids. J was trimmed by 0 bases and V by 1 base; bases with no gene match: 3. The CDR3 coding sequence is TGTGCCAGCTCACCACTCGGACAGGCCTCCTACGAGCAGTACTTC. It translates to CASSPLGQASYEQYF. Combining the CDR3 with reference TRBV18 and TRBJ2-7 gives the whole variable domain NAGVMQNPRHLVRRRGQEARLRCSPMKGHSHVYWYRQLPEEGLKFMVYLQKENIIDESGMPKERFSAEFPKEGPSILRIQQVVRGDSAAYFCASSPLGQASYEQYFGPGTRLTVT.

This chain connects TRBV7-9 to TRBJ2-1; TRBD2 aligns across 11 bases. Unmatched junction bases numbered 8, after V lost 10 bases and J lost 6 bases. The V gene's germline CDR1 is SEHNR and CDR2 FQNEAQ (reference sequence). The CDR3 is made up of 14 amino acids. This CDR3 is CAIPALAGGNEQFF. Here the CDR3 DNA reads TGTGCCATCCCGGCCCTAGCGGGAGGCAATGAGCAGTTCTTC. Drawing the rest from reference TRBV7-9 and TRBJ2-1, the complete variable domain is DTGVSQNPRHKITKRGQNVTFRCDPISEHNRLYWYRQTLGQGPEFLTYFQNEAQLEKSRLLSDRFSAERPKGSFSTLEIQRTEQGDSAMYLCAIPALAGGNEQFFGPGTRLTVL.

This chain connects TRBV2 to TRBJ2-7; 8 bases are a match to TRBD2. V trimming: 2 bases; J trimming: 5 bases; junction bases outside the gene matches: 8. CDR1 is SNHLY and CDR2 is FYNNEI in the germline V gene. This CDR3 region has 15 residues. As DNA, the CDR3 is TGTGCCAGCAGTGAAAAAGGGACTAGTGTCAACGAGCAGTACTTC. Amino acids: CASSEKGTSVNEQYF.

The chain links TRBV19 to TRBJ2-2, with 15 bases aligning to TRBD2. After removal of 3 bases from V and 4 bases from J, the junction contained 9 bases not matched to a gene. The CDR3 has 19 amino acids. CDR1 is LNHDA and CDR2 is SQIVND in the germline V gene (reference sequence). The CDR3 here is CASSILGLAGGPITGELFF. The CDR3 DNA reads as TGTGCCAGTAGTATCCTCGGACTAGCGGGAGGGCCGATCACCGGGGAGCTGTTTTTT.

The chain carries TRBV7-2 and TRBJ2-5; TRBD2 might be the D (5 bases). This CDR3 has 13 amino acids. In germline, CDR1 is SGHTA, CDR2 FQGNSA. Trimming stripped 6 bases from V and 5 bases from J, with 13 bases between. The chain's CDR3 is CASSPEGVETQYF. Written as DNA, the CDR3 is TGTGCCAGCAGTCCAGAGGGAGTTGAGACCCAGTACTTC.

The V and J genes are TRBV5-4 and TRBJ2-1, with 9 bases identical to TRBD2. The CDR3 is 14 amino acids. Germline-derived CDR1 and CDR2 are SGHNT and YYREEE (reference sequence). V dropped 6 bases and J dropped 3; count of bases not matched to a gene: 4. CDR3 sequence (DNA): TGTGCCAGCACGCGGGAGGGCCTCTACAATGAGCAGTTCTTC. Its protein product is CASTREGLYNEQFF.

V usage is TRBV5-6 and J usage is TRBJ2-7, with 8 bases identical to TRBD1. Germline values: CDR1 SGHDT, CDR2 YYEEEE. V was clipped by 3 bases and J by 3 bases; unmatched bases: 8. The CDR3 covers 15 residues. CDR3 protein: CASSSLRTGFYEQYF. In DNA, the CDR3 is TGTGCCAGCAGCTCCCTCCGGACAGGGTTCTACGAGCAGTACTTC.

This chain uses TRBV5-4 with TRBJ2-1; D unresolved. The V end was cut by 4 bases, the J end by 9 bases, with 11 bases between. This CDR3 comprises 12 residues. Germline CDR1 and CDR2: SGHNT and YYREEE (reference sequence). For the CDR3, the DNA is TGTGCCAGCAGCGCGGATGGCTTTGAGCAGTTCTTC. Translating gives CASSADGFEQFF.

The chain links TRBV15 to TRBJ2-7, with D possibly TRBD2 on 6 matching bases. CDR1 and CDR2 from the germline V gene are LNHNV and YYDKDF (reference sequence). The CDR3 totals 16 residues. Trimming cost V 3 bases and J 0 bases, with 15 bases left between them. The CDR3 here is CATSSSGDGSSYEQYF. The DNA for the CDR3 is TGTGCCACCAGCAGCTCCGGTGACGGGAGCTCCTACGAGCAGTACTTC.

This chain links TRBV29-1 with TRBJ1-2, with D unresolved. The CDR3 loop spans 17 amino acids. V lost 6 bases and J 0 bases, leaving 23 bases between the germline ends. Germline V CDR1 and CDR2: SQVTM, ANQGSEA. CDR3 protein: CSVSGVEGWKANYGYTF. Here the CDR3 DNA reads TGCAGCGTAAGCGGCGTGGAGGGATGGAAAGCTAACTATGGCTACACCTTC.

The chain combines TRBV14 with TRBJ2-7; TRBD1 might be the D (5 bases). The CDR3 consists of 14 residues. The V end lost 1 base, the J end lost 4 bases, and 11 bases lay between the germline ends. Germline-derived CDR1 and CDR2 are SGHDN and FVKESK. The CDR3 loop is CASSQGPQGYEQYF. DNA for the CDR3: TGTGCCAGCAGCCAAGGTCCCCAGGGATACGAGCAGTACTTC.

The V and J genes are TRBV28 and TRBJ2-7, with 9 bases lining up with TRBD1. The CDR3 length is 15 residues. In germline, CDR1 is MDHEN, CDR2 SYDVKM. J was trimmed by 4 bases and V by 3 bases; bases with no gene match: 7. In nucleotides, the CDR3 is TGTGCCAGCAGTTTGTCCCAGGACAGGGGATACGAGCAGTACTTC. It is translated as CASSLSQDRGYEQYF. Full variable domain (remainder filled in from reference TRBV28 and TRBJ2-7): DVKVTQSSRYLVKRTGEKVFLECVQDMDHENMFWYRQDPGLGLRLIYFSYDVKMKEKGDIPEGYSVSREKKERFSLILESASTNQTSMYLCASSLSQDRGYEQYFGPGTRLTVT.

The chain joins TRBV4-3 to TRBJ2-5; 9 bases fit TRBD2. This CDR3 spans 16 amino acids. The V and J ends lost 1 base and 1 base, in that order; junction bases with no gene match: 4. From germline, CDR1 is LGHNA and CDR2 YSLEER. The chain's CDR3 is CASSQVLAGRQETQYF. CDR3 coding DNA: TGCGCCAGCAGCCAAGTTCTAGCGGGGCGCCAAGAGACCCAGTACTTC.